This T cell receptor beta chain emerged from a study of brain T cells in children with intractable seizures. The study's findings and limits: Pre-surgery blood may have been undersampled, hiding some clones.

The time point was: blood from clinic visit 5 months post-surgery; TSC patient then seizure free. Only cases whose brain tissue showed the highest T cell transcript signatures were sequenced. Patients received at least one anti-epileptic drug before surgery. V lost 5 bases, J lost 0 bases, and 15 bases lay in between. The CDR3 covers 15 residues. Germline CDR1 reads SGHDT; CDR2 reads YYEEEE. The assay was immunoSEQ multiplex PCR, and TCRdb's table has in-frame clones only and misses some. Counted here are 340,000 or so clones, about 93% occurring once; the ten biggest clones make up roughly 6%. With respect to this clone: The antigen is not known.

Sequencing used peripheral blood, obtained more than 4 months after surgery. The origin of this receptor is a boy in the first two years of life with tuberous sclerosis and intractable seizures. The chain recombines TRBV5-6 with TRBJ2-7; D unresolved. In DNA form, the CDR3 reads TGTGCCAGCAGTGTTTGGGTTTGGAGCTCCTACGAGCAGTACTTC. Amino acids: CASSVWVWSSYEQYF. The entire variable domain, with the rest obtained from reference TRBV5-6 and TRBJ2-7, is as follows: DAGVTQSPTHLIKTRGQQVTLRCSPKSGHDTVSWYQQALGQGPQFIFQYYEEEERQRGNFPDRFSGHQFPNYSSELNVNALLLGDSALYLCASSVWVWSSYEQYFGPGTRLTVT.